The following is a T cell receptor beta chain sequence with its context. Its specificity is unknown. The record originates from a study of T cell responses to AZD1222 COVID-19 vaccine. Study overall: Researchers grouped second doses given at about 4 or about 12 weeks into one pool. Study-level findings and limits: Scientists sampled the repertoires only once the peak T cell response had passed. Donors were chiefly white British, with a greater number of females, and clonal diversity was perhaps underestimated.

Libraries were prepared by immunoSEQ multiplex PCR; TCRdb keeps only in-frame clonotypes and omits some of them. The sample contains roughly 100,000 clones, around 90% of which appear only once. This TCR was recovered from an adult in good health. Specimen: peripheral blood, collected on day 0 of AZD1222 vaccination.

The CDR3 DNA reads as TGTGCCAGCAGGTCGGGACAGCTCAGTGGCTACACCTTC. Residues: CASRSGQLSGYTF. The chain links TRBV6-5 to TRBJ1-2, with 7 bases fitting TRBD1. There are 13 residues in the CDR3. Looked up from germline, CDR1 is MNHEY and CDR2 is SVGAGI. Unmatched junction bases numbered 8, after V lost 6 bases and J lost 7 bases.